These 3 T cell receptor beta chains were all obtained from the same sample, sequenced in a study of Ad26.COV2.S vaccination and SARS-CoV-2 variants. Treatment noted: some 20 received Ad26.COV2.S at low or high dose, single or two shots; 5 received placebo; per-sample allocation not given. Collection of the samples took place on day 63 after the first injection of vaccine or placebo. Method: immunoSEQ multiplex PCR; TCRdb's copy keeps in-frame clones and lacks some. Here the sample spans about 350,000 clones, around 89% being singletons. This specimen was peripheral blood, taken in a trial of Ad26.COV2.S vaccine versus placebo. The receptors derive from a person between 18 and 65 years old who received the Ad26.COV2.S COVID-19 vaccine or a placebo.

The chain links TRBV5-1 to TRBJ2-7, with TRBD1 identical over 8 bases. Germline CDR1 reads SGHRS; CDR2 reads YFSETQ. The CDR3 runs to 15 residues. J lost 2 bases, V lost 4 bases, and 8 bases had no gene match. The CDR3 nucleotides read TGCGCCAGCAGCCAAACTGGACAGGGCCCCTACGAGCAGTACTTC. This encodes CASSQTGQGPYEQYF.

CDR3 DNA: TGTGCCAGCAGTTTATTATACCAGACAGGGGGTCTCCAAGAGACCCAGTACTTC. Amino acid sequence: CASSLLYQTGGLQETQYF. This chain links TRBV27 with TRBJ2-5; 9 nucleotides agree with TRBD1. The CDR3 runs to 18 residues. J was trimmed by 1 base and V by 1 base; bases with no gene match: 10. CDR1 and CDR2 (germline): MNHEY, SMNVEV (reference sequence).

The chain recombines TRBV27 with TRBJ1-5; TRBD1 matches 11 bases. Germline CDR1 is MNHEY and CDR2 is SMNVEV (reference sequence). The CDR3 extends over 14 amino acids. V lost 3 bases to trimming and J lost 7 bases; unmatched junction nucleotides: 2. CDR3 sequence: CASSLDRGQQPQHF. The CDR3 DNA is TGTGCCAGCAGTTTGGACAGGGGGCAGCAGCCCCAGCATTTT.